Below are 8 T cell receptor beta chains sequenced from a single sample in a study of OX40 agonist ivuxolimab in advanced cancers. TCRdb's table, derived via immunoSEQ multiplex PCR, lists solely in-frame clones and lacks some. The table records about 100,000 clones, 91% of them present only once. Sequences were derived from CD4+ or CD8+ T cells sorted from blood, sampled in a trial of the OX40 agonist ivuxolimab. These receptors all come from an adult with an advanced solid tumor such as melanoma, head and neck, liver or kidney cancer.

V usage is TRBV7-3 and J usage is TRBJ2-3, with 8 bases that match TRBD1. V was pared by 2 bases and J by 6 bases, with 7 bases of the junction left unmatched. This CDR3 has 15 amino acids. Germline V lookup: CDR1 SGHTA, CDR2 FQGTGA. The CDR3 region has the DNA TGTGCCAGCAGCTTATACGGACAGGGTGGGGATACGCAGTATTTT. This encodes CASSLYGQGGDTQYF.

The J gene is TRBJ2-3, the V gene TRBV27; 8 bases map to TRBD2. Germline V lookup: CDR1 MNHEY, CDR2 SMNVEV (reference sequence). This CDR3 comprises 15 residues. J gave up 2 bases and V 9 bases, and 10 bases lay outside the gene matches. The CDR3 coding sequence is TGTGCCAGTTCGGACGGGAGGGTATACACAGATACGCAGTATTTT. Translation: CASSDGRVYTDTQYF.

The chain joins TRBV30 to TRBJ2-1; TRBD2 matches at 7 bases. Germline V gene data show CDR1 as GTSNPN and CDR2 as SVGIG (reference sequence). Germline trimming cut 4 bases from V and 3 bases from J; bases unmatched to any gene: 9. This CDR3 comprises 15 residues. CDR3 in DNA: TGTGCCTGGACGGGAGGAAACCTCCTCTACAATGAGCAGTTCTTC. Amino acids: CAWTGGNLLYNEQFF. Combining the CDR3 with reference TRBV30 and TRBJ2-1 gives the whole variable domain SQTIHQWPATLVQPVGSPLSLECTVEGTSNPNLYWYRQAAGRGLQLLFYSVGIGQISSEVPQNLSASRPQDRQFILSSKKLLLSDSGFYLCAWTGGNLLYNEQFFGPGTRLTVL.

The J gene is TRBJ2-3, the V gene TRBV11-3; TRBD2 aligns across 11 bases. V lost 2 bases to trimming and J lost 8 bases; unmatched junction nucleotides: 9. The CDR3 has 16 amino acids. Germline-derived CDR1 and CDR2 are SGHNT and YENEEA. The CDR3: CASSLTLAGGTRTQYF. In DNA form, the CDR3 reads TGTGCCAGCAGCTTAACTTTAGCGGGAGGGACCCGTACGCAGTATTTT.

This chain links TRBV5-5 with TRBJ2-3; D is unclear. V lost 1 base and J 5 bases, leaving 2 bases between the germline ends. Germline values: CDR1 SGHKS, CDR2 YYEKEE (reference sequence). The CDR3 loop spans 11 amino acids. CDR3 amino acids: CASSLLDTQYF. The DNA for the CDR3 is TGTGCCAGCAGCTTGTTAGATACGCAGTATTTT.

DNA for the CDR3: TGCGCCAGCAGCTTGGGAGACAGAAACACCGGGGAGCTGTTTTTT. Its translation: CASSLGDRNTGELFF. The chain combines TRBV5-1 with TRBJ2-2, with D perhaps TRBD1 (5 bases). The CDR3 has 15 residues. The germline CDR1 and CDR2 sequences are SGHRS and YFSETQ. V was clipped by 0 bases and J by 2 bases, with 8 bases between them.

The chain combines TRBV19 with TRBJ2-7; D may match TRBD1 or TRBD2 (5 bases each). V was pared by 3 bases and J by 3 bases, with 12 bases between. CDR1 and CDR2 (germline): LNHDA, SQIVND (reference sequence). The CDR3 runs to 14 residues. DNA for the CDR3: TGTGCCAGTAGTATCCCGGGGCAGAACTACGAGCAGTACTTC. Its translation is CASSIPGQNYEQYF.

This clone came up once. The rearrangement links TRBV5-4 to TRBJ1-2, with a possible D match to TRBD1 (6 bases). The V end lost 5 bases, the J end lost 3 bases, and 26 bases lay between the germline ends. Per germline, CDR1 SGHNT and CDR2 YYREEE (reference sequence). This CDR3 is built from 18 residues. CDR3 residues: CASRYQPQRGRGDYGYTF. CDR3 in DNA: TGTGCCAGCAGATATCAACCGCAGAGGGGGAGGGGAGACTATGGCTACACCTTC. The whole variable domain, remainder taken from reference TRBV5-4 and TRBJ1-2, is ETGVTQSPTHLIKTRGQQVTLRCSSQSGHNTVSWYQQALGQGPQFIFQYYREEENGRGNFPPRFSGLQFPNYSSELNVNALELDDSALYLCASRYQPQRGRGDYGYTFGSGTRLTVV.